This record looks at one T cell receptor beta chain sequence and its context. The data stem from a study of Graves' ophthalmopathy and Graves' hyperthyroidism. TCR beta CDR3 regions were amplified from RNA transcripts. First-round RT-PCR used HTBI primers; second-round multiplex PCR followed. TCRdb itself ran the multiplex PCR reads through MiXCR, one entry per CDR3 protein. The sample includes 740,000 or so distinct CDR3 sequences, approximately 40% of them seen just once. This CDR3 spans 13 amino acids. Germline CDR1 MNHNS, CDR2 SASEGT. V shed 2 bases and J shed 8 bases, with 7 bases lying between them. Patients were diagnosed from clinical symptoms, serum thyroxine, TRAb, thyroid ultrasound and orbital computed tomography. PBMCs originated in more than 7.5 ml of fresh peripheral blood.

The chain links TRBV6-1 to TRBJ1-6, with D perhaps matching TRBD1 (6 bases). Sequencing was done on a sample of peripheral blood. This clonotype was obtained from an adult man with Graves' ophthalmopathy. CDR3 protein: CASSEPGDSPLHF. The CDR3 coding sequence is TGTGCCAGCAGTGAACCAGGGGATTCACCCCTCCACTTT.